This T cell receptor beta chain was captured in a study of T cells in Graves' hyperthyroidism and ophthalmopathy. Notes on the study in general: Blood shared most expanded thyroid clonotypes above 0.001.

This clonotype has more than one count but fewer than ten. The antigen remains unidentified. Exclusion of a patient resulted from uncontrolled infection, other autoimmune disease, pregnancy or lactation. Diagnoses used clinical symptoms, serum thyroxine and TRAb, thyroid ultrasound and orbital computed tomography. Germline loops: CDR1 ENHRY, CDR2 SYGVKD. The germline V and J ends were trimmed by 0 bases and 7 bases, with 9 bases remaining between them. The CDR3 runs 13 residues. The investigators amplified TCR beta CDR3 regions from RNA transcripts. A set of HTBI primers served as the primers for a first-round RT-PCR of the TCR CDR3. Via MiXCR, TCRdb re-called the multiplex PCR reads, giving one row per CDR3 protein. The table lists about 410,000 distinct CDR3 sequences, 14% to 15% of them singletons.

Sequencing used blood. V is TRBV10-3 and J is TRBJ1-2; D is perhaps TRBD1 (5 bases). This clonotype was sampled from a man between 18 and 35 years old with Graves' ophthalmopathy. The CDR3: CAISESTGRGYTF. CDR3 DNA: TGTGCCATCAGTGAGTCGACGGGACGTGGCTACACCTTC.